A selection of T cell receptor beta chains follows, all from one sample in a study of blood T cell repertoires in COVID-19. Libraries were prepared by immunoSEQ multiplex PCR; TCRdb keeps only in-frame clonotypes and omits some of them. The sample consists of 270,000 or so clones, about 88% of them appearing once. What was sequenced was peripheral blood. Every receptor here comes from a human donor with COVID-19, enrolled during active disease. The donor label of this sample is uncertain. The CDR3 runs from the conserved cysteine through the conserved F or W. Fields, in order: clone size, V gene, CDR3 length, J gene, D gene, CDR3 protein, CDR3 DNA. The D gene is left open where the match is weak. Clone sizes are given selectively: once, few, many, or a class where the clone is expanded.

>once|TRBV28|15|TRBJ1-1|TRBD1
CASISQGDWDTEAFF
TGTGCCAGCATTTCTCAGGGGGATTGGGACACTGAAGCTTTCTTT
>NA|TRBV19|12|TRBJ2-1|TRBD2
CASSMSAGPQFF
TGTGCCAGTAGTATGTCAGCGGGGCCGCAGTTCTTC
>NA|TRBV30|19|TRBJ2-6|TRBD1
CAWTQPTGTASSGANVLTF
TGTGCCTGGACCCAACCGACCGGGACAGCCTCCTCTGGGGCCAACGTCCTGACTTTC
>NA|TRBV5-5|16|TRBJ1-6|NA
CASSVNPGHYNSPLHF
TGTGCCAGCAGCGTAAATCCGGGACATTATAATTCACCCCTCCACTTT
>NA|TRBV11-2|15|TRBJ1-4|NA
CASSPSIGFNEKLFF
TGTGCCAGCAGCCCTAGTATAGGCTTTAATGAAAAACTGTTTTTT
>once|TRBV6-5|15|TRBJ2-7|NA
CASSYSTGSWGEQYF
TGTGCCAGCAGTTACTCGACAGGCTCCTGGGGAGAGCAGTACTTC
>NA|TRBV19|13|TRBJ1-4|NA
CASEHPSGEKLFF
TGTGCCAGTGAACACCCCAGCGGTGAAAAACTGTTTTTT
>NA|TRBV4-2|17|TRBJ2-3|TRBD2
CASSQDQRGRAADTQYF
TGTGCCAGCAGCCAAGATCAGCGGGGCCGGGCCGCAGATACGCAGTATTTT
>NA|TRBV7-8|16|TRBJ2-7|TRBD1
CASSMNGDSGAYEQYF
TGTGCCAGCAGCATGAACGGGGACAGTGGGGCCTACGAGCAGTACTTC
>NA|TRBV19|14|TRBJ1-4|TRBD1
CASSNRDSNEKLFF
TGTGCCAGTAGTAACCGGGACAGTAATGAAAAACTGTTTTTT
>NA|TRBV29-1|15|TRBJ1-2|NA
CSVEVLGAILEGYTF
TGCAGCGTTGAAGTCTTGGGGGCGATCCTGGAGGGCTACACCTTC
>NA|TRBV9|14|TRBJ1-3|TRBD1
CASSVTGAGNTIYF
TGTGCCAGCAGCGTGACAGGGGCTGGAAACACCATATATTTT
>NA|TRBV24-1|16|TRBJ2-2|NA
CATSDLGGVGTGELFF
TGTGCCACCAGTGATTTAGGAGGGGTTGGCACCGGGGAGCTGTTTTTT
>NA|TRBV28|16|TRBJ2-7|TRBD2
CASLGSGAGVVYEQYF
TGTGCCAGCTTGGGATCAGGAGCGGGAGTTGTTTACGAGCAGTACTTC
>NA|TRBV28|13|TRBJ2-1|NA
CASSLGTRLAQFF
TGTGCCAGCAGTCTCGGGACTCGCCTGGCCCAGTTCTTC
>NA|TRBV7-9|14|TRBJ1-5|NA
CASSSVGGNQPQHF
TGTGCCAGCAGCTCTGTAGGAGGCAATCAGCCCCAGCATTTT
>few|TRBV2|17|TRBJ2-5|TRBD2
CASSRLGLAGVVETQYF
TGTGCCAGCAGTAGGCTGGGGTTGGCGGGAGTCGTAGAGACCCAGTACTTC
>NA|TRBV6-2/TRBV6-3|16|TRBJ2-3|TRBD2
CASSYGASGSPDTQYF
TGTGCCAGCAGTTACGGGGCTAGCGGGAGTCCAGATACGCAGTATTTT
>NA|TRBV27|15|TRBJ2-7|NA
CASSLGQRLTYEQYF
TGTGCCAGCAGTTTAGGACAGCGCCTGACCTACGAGCAGTACTTC
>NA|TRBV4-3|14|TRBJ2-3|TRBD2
CASSPSGRGDTQYF
TGCGCCAGCAGCCCAAGCGGGAGGGGAGATACGCAGTATTTT
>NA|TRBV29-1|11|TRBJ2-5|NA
CSVVEPETQYF
TGCAGCGTTGTCGAGCCAGAGACCCAGTACTTC
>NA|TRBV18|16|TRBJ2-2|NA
CASSPVAGANTGELFF
TGTGCCAGCTCACCCGTCGCGGGTGCTAACACCGGGGAGCTGTTTTTT
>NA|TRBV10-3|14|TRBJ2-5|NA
CAISESLALETQYF
TGTGCCATCAGTGAGTCGCTAGCATTGGAGACCCAGTACTTC
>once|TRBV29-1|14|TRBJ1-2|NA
CSVETRTESYGYTF
TGCAGCGTTGAAACCCGGACAGAATCCTATGGCTACACCTTC
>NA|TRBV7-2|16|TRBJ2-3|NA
CASSSRQAISTDTQYF
TGTGCCAGCAGCTCCCGACAGGCTATTAGCACAGATACGCAGTATTTT
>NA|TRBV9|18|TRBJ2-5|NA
CASSVEAGGARGRKTQYF
TGTGCCAGCAGCGTAGAAGCTGGGGGGGCCAGAGGGAGAAAGACCCAGTACTTC
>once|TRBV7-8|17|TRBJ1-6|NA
CASSLTWQGPEGSPLHF
TGTGCCAGCAGCTTAACGTGGCAGGGGCCCGAGGGTTCACCCCTCCACTTT
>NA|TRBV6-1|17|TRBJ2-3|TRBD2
CASSERGLAGVLDTQYF
TGTGCCAGCAGTGAACGGGGACTAGCGGGAGTATTAGATACGCAGTATTTT
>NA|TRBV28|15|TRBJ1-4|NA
CASSSPGGVNEKLFF
TGTGCCAGCAGTTCCCCGGGAGGTGTGAATGAAAAACTGTTTTTT
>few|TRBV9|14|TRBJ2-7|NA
CASSPDLRGYKQYF
TGTGCCAGCAGCCCGGACTTAAGAGGGTACAAGCAGTACTTC